The rows below give T cell receptor beta chains drawn from one sample of a study of shared clonotypes between healthy human individuals. Here immunoSEQ multiplex PCR was the method, and the copy in TCRdb shows in-frame clones only, minus some. The top ten hold around 0.14% of the sample, which has about 2.4 million clones, 90% to 95% seen once. Specimen: naive CD4+ T cells sorted from blood. These receptors came from a man younger than 30 in good health. CDR3s include the opening cysteine and the closing phenylalanine or tryptophan. The order of the fields is J gene, V gene, clone size, D gene, CDR3 DNA, CDR3 protein. The D gene is left open where the match is weak. Clone sizes are given selectively: once, few, many, or a class where the clone is expanded.

j_gene: TRBJ2-5
v_gene: TRBV6-1
abundance: .
d_gene: .
CDR3nt: TGTGCCAGCAATACCCTGACTGGGGAGACCCAGTACTTC
CDR3aa: CASNTLTGETQYF

j_gene: TRBJ1-5
v_gene: TRBV5-1
abundance: .
d_gene: TRBD1
CDR3nt: TGCGCCAGCAGCCCCGGGTTACAGGGGGCATTAGGCAATCAGCCCCAGCATTTT
CDR3aa: CASSPGLQGALGNQPQHF

j_gene: TRBJ2-1
v_gene: TRBV30
abundance: .
d_gene: .
CDR3nt: TGTGCCTGGAGTGTTGGAGACCTGACCAATGAGCAGTTCTTC
CDR3aa: CAWSVGDLTNEQFF

j_gene: TRBJ2-5
v_gene: TRBV13
abundance: .
d_gene: .
CDR3nt: TGTGCCAGCAGCCCCCCGAGGCAAGAGACCCAGTACTTC
CDR3aa: CASSPPRQETQYF

j_gene: TRBJ2-4
v_gene: TRBV4-1
abundance: .
d_gene: TRBD2
CDR3nt: TGCGCCAGCAGCCAAGGTGGCGGGAGGGGAAACATTCAGTACTTC
CDR3aa: CASSQGGGRGNIQYF

j_gene: TRBJ2-7
v_gene: TRBV19
abundance: .
d_gene: TRBD2
CDR3nt: TGTGCCAGTAGCACTAGCGGTAGCTCCTACGAGCAGTACTTC
CDR3aa: CASSTSGSSYEQYF

j_gene: TRBJ1-1
v_gene: TRBV9
abundance: .
d_gene: TRBD1
CDR3nt: TGTGCCAGCAGCTGGGGGGCCACCGGGACAGGGGAAGCTTTCTTT
CDR3aa: CASSWGATGTGEAFF

j_gene: TRBJ2-7
v_gene: TRBV5-1
abundance: .
d_gene: .
CDR3nt: TGCGCCAGCAGCCTGGACGGACAGAGGTCCTACGAGCAGTACTTC
CDR3aa: CASSLDGQRSYEQYF

j_gene: TRBJ1-4
v_gene: TRBV4-3
abundance: .
d_gene: TRBD1
CDR3nt: TGCGCCAGCAGCCAGGCGGGACAGGGCGTAGGGGAAAAACTGTTTTTT
CDR3aa: CASSQAGQGVGEKLFF

j_gene: TRBJ2-1
v_gene: TRBV7-2
abundance: .
d_gene: TRBD1
CDR3nt: TGTGCCAGCAGCAACAAGGGGACAGAACGGAGAGCCTACAATGAGCAGTTCTTC
CDR3aa: CASSNKGTERRAYNEQFF

j_gene: TRBJ2-7
v_gene: TRBV12-2
abundance: .
d_gene: .
CDR3nt: TGTGCAAGTCGCTATACCAGGCGGGACGGCTACGAGCAGTACTTC
CDR3aa: CASRYTRRDGYEQYF

j_gene: TRBJ1-5
v_gene: TRBV7-2
abundance: .
d_gene: .
CDR3nt: TGTGCCAGCAGCTTTAACCAGTATCAGCCCCAGCATTTT
CDR3aa: CASSFNQYQPQHF

j_gene: TRBJ1-5
v_gene: TRBV28
abundance: .
d_gene: .
CDR3nt: TGTGCCAGCAGTTTGGGTAGTTATAGCAATCAGCCCCAGCATTTT
CDR3aa: CASSLGSYSNQPQHF

j_gene: TRBJ1-2
v_gene: TRBV9
abundance: .
d_gene: TRBD1
CDR3nt: TGTGCCAGCAGCGTAACCCTGACAGGGTATGGCTACACCTTC
CDR3aa: CASSVTLTGYGYTF

j_gene: TRBJ1-1
v_gene: TRBV15
abundance: once
d_gene: .
CDR3nt: TGTGCCACCAGCAGAGACTGGGGGAACACTGAAGCTTTCTTT
CDR3aa: CATSRDWGNTEAFF

j_gene: TRBJ1-1
v_gene: TRBV29-1
abundance: .
d_gene: .
CDR3nt: TGCAGCGTTGTAAATCCAACTGAGGACACTGAAGCTTTCTTT
CDR3aa: CSVVNPTEDTEAFF

j_gene: TRBJ2-5
v_gene: TRBV6-1
abundance: .
d_gene: TRBD2
CDR3nt: TGTGCCAGCAGTCTAGGACTAGCGGGGCTGTGGGCCCAGTACTTC
CDR3aa: CASSLGLAGLWAQYF

j_gene: TRBJ2-3
v_gene: TRBV6-1
abundance: .
d_gene: .
CDR3nt: TGTGCCAGCACGGTGGGATCTAGCACAGATACGCAGTATTTT
CDR3aa: CASTVGSSTDTQYF

j_gene: TRBJ2-5
v_gene: TRBV5-1
abundance: .
d_gene: .
CDR3nt: TGCGCCAGCAGTCTTAGTTCCCAAGAGACCCAGTACTTC
CDR3aa: CASSLSSQETQYF

j_gene: TRBJ1-6
v_gene: TRBV6-6
abundance: .
d_gene: .
CDR3nt: TGTGCCAGCAGTGCAACCCAGGGCACCCTCCACTTT
CDR3aa: CASSATQGTLHF

j_gene: TRBJ2-1
v_gene: TRBV2
abundance: .
d_gene: TRBD2
CDR3nt: TGTGCCAGCAGTTTACTAGCGCCCTCCTACAATGAGCAGTTCTTC
CDR3aa: CASSLLAPSYNEQFF

j_gene: TRBJ2-1
v_gene: TRBV5-1
abundance: .
d_gene: .
CDR3nt: TGCGCCAGCAGCTTGGAGCCGGGTCTACATGAGCAGTTCTTC
CDR3aa: CASSLEPGLHEQFF

j_gene: TRBJ1-4
v_gene: TRBV4-1
abundance: .
d_gene: TRBD1
CDR3nt: TGCGCCAGCAGCCAGGGACAGGGGGCAACTAATGAAAAACTGTTTTTT
CDR3aa: CASSQGQGATNEKLFF

j_gene: TRBJ1-1
v_gene: TRBV5-1
abundance: .
d_gene: .
CDR3nt: TGCGCCAGCAGCTTCACAGGAGGCCTAACGGTAACTGAAGCTTTCTTT
CDR3aa: CASSFTGGLTVTEAFF

j_gene: TRBJ2-5
v_gene: TRBV7-9
abundance: .
d_gene: .
CDR3nt: TGTGCCAGCAGCAACCCGGTGGGCCAGTACTTC
CDR3aa: CASSNPVGQYF

j_gene: TRBJ2-3
v_gene: TRBV2
abundance: .
d_gene: TRBD2
CDR3nt: TGTGCCAGCAGCTGGACTAGCGGGGGGACTGATACGCAGTATTTT
CDR3aa: CASSWTSGGTDTQYF

j_gene: TRBJ2-2
v_gene: TRBV27
abundance: .
d_gene: .
CDR3nt: TGTGCCACCTTCCCTCGCAGGGTGACCACCGGGGAGCTGTTTTTT
CDR3aa: CATFPRRVTTGELFF

j_gene: TRBJ1-6
v_gene: TRBV27
abundance: .
d_gene: TRBD1
CDR3nt: TGTGCCAGCAGTTTTGCTTCCGGGACAGTGGGTTCACCCCTCCACTTT
CDR3aa: CASSFASGTVGSPLHF

j_gene: TRBJ2-7
v_gene: TRBV25-1
abundance: .
d_gene: TRBD2
CDR3nt: TGTGCCAGCAGTGAAAGTGCGGGGGAAGTCAGCGAGCAGTACTTC
CDR3aa: CASSESAGEVSEQYF

j_gene: TRBJ2-5
v_gene: TRBV5-4
abundance: .
d_gene: .
CDR3nt: TGTGCCAGCAGCTTGGCACCAAGTGAAAAGACCCAGTACTTC
CDR3aa: CASSLAPSEKTQYF

j_gene: TRBJ2-1
v_gene: TRBV6-1
abundance: .
d_gene: TRBD2
CDR3nt: TGTGCCGGCGGGGCCCTACTAGCGGGTTACAATGAGCAGTTCTTC
CDR3aa: CAGGALLAGYNEQFF

j_gene: TRBJ2-5
v_gene: TRBV7-2
abundance: .
d_gene: TRBD2
CDR3nt: TGTGCCAGCAGCTTACGACTAGCGGGAGTTGAGACCCAGTACTTC
CDR3aa: CASSLRLAGVETQYF

j_gene: TRBJ2-7
v_gene: TRBV7-2
abundance: .
d_gene: TRBD2
CDR3nt: TGTGCCAGCAGCATTAGCGGGGGGGCCTACGAGCAGTACTTC
CDR3aa: CASSISGGAYEQYF

j_gene: TRBJ1-5
v_gene: TRBV9
abundance: .
d_gene: .
CDR3nt: TGTGCCAGCAGCCAGGGGAATAGCAATCAGCCCCAGCATTTT
CDR3aa: CASSQGNSNQPQHF

j_gene: TRBJ2-2
v_gene: TRBV10-3
abundance: once
d_gene: .
CDR3nt: TGTGCCATCAGTGAGAGACAAACCGGGGAGCTGTTTTTT
CDR3aa: CAISERQTGELFF

j_gene: TRBJ2-7
v_gene: TRBV6-5
abundance: .
d_gene: TRBD1
CDR3nt: TGTGCCAGCAGTTTGGGACAGTCCTACGAGCAGTACTTC
CDR3aa: CASSLGQSYEQYF

j_gene: TRBJ2-5
v_gene: TRBV7-9
abundance: .
d_gene: TRBD2
CDR3nt: TGTGCCAGCAGCTTACGTCTAGCGGAAAAAGAGACCCAGTACTTC
CDR3aa: CASSLRLAEKETQYF

j_gene: TRBJ2-5
v_gene: TRBV30
abundance: .
d_gene: .
CDR3nt: TGTGCCTGGAGTGCTGGGCAGCTTAGTCACGAGACCCAGTACTTC
CDR3aa: CAWSAGQLSHETQYF

j_gene: TRBJ2-2
v_gene: TRBV2
abundance: .
d_gene: TRBD2
CDR3nt: TGTGCCAGCAGTCCTAGCGGGGGAGACACCGGGGAGCTGTTTTTT
CDR3aa: CASSPSGGDTGELFF

j_gene: TRBJ2-7
v_gene: TRBV7-2
abundance: .
d_gene: TRBD2
CDR3nt: TGTGCCAGCAGCTTAGCAACTAGCGGGAGGAACGAGCAGTACTTC
CDR3aa: CASSLATSGRNEQYF

j_gene: TRBJ2-5
v_gene: TRBV6-1
abundance: once
d_gene: TRBD1
CDR3nt: TGTGCCAGCAGGACAGGGTTGTACCAAGAGACCCAGTACTTC
CDR3aa: CASRTGLYQETQYF

j_gene: TRBJ2-2
v_gene: TRBV6-5
abundance: once
d_gene: .
CDR3nt: TGTGCCAGCAGTTACTCTGGGGGGAACACCGGGGAGCTGTTTTTT
CDR3aa: CASSYSGGNTGELFF

j_gene: TRBJ2-1
v_gene: TRBV7-2
abundance: once
d_gene: TRBD2
CDR3nt: TGTGCCAGCAGCTTAGTTTATAGCGGGACTTACAATGAGCAGTTCTTC
CDR3aa: CASSLVYSGTYNEQFF

j_gene: TRBJ2-7
v_gene: TRBV7-2
abundance: .
d_gene: .
CDR3nt: TGTGCCAGCAGCTTAGCGGCCCGCTCCTACGAGCAGTACTTC
CDR3aa: CASSLAARSYEQYF